A selection of T cell receptor beta chains follows, all from one sample in a study of T cell repertoires in cytomegalovirus infection. TCRdb re-called the reads through MiXCR, storing one row per CDR3 protein. The repertoire holds a few hundred thousand distinct CDR3 sequences, with over 15% as singletons. Specimen: PBMCs. The receptors were gathered from a human donor in good health (CMV status not recorded). Some clones in this sample may be carry-over from other donors' samples. Each CDR3 is given with its conserved first and last residue. Fields, in order: clone size, J gene, V gene, D gene, CDR3 protein, CDR3 DNA. The D gene is left open where the match is weak. Part of the rows lack a size; the others show once, few, many or a class for expanded clones.

abundance: many; j_gene: TRBJ2-1; v_gene: TRBV7-2; d_gene: -; CDR3aa: CASRPSWTATYNEQFF; CDR3nt: TGTGCCAGCAGACCCAGCTGGACAGCTACATACAATGAGCAGTTCTTC
abundance: -; j_gene: TRBJ2-5; v_gene: TRBV6-2/TRBV6-3; d_gene: -; CDR3aa: CASSYSGRVETQYF; CDR3nt: TGTGCCAGCAGTTACTCCGGTAGGGTGGAGACCCAGTACTTC
abundance: -; j_gene: TRBJ1-6; v_gene: TRBV5-5; d_gene: -; CDR3aa: CASSSSTGGPSYNSPLHF; CDR3nt: TGTGCCAGCAGTTCGTCGACAGGTGGTCCCTCCTATAATTCACCCCTCCACTTT
abundance: many; j_gene: TRBJ2-2; v_gene: TRBV12-3/TRBV12-4; d_gene: -; CDR3aa: CASRDPRRSTGELFF; CDR3nt: TGTGCCAGCCGGGACCCGAGGCGTTCCACCGGGGAGCTGTTTTTT
abundance: many; j_gene: TRBJ2-3; v_gene: TRBV5-6; d_gene: -; CDR3aa: CASSFRGGSTDTQYF; CDR3nt: TGTGCCAGCAGCTTCCGCGGGGGCTCCACAGATACGCAGTATTTT
abundance: many; j_gene: TRBJ2-7; v_gene: TRBV12-3/TRBV12-4; d_gene: -; CDR3aa: CASSRSGTSHEQYF; CDR3nt: TGTGCCAGCAGCCGGTCCGGGACCAGTCACGAGCAGTACTTC
abundance: many; j_gene: TRBJ2-5; v_gene: TRBV7-2; d_gene: -; CDR3aa: CASSLTLARPGATQYF; CDR3nt: TGTGCCAGCAGCTTAACCCTGGCCAGGCCTGGAGCGACCCAGTACTTC
abundance: many; j_gene: TRBJ1-5; v_gene: TRBV15; d_gene: -; CDR3aa: CATRDSLNQPQHF; CDR3nt: TGTGCCACCAGGGACAGCCTCAATCAGCCCCAGCATTTT
abundance: few; j_gene: TRBJ2-1; v_gene: TRBV7-8; d_gene: -; CDR3aa: CASNALRGPGGEQFF; CDR3nt: TGTGCCAGCAACGCCCTCCGCGGTCCAGGCGGTGAGCAGTTCTTC
abundance: -; j_gene: TRBJ1-2; v_gene: TRBV11-2; d_gene: -; CDR3aa: CASSLTGAGIGYTF; CDR3nt: TGTGCCAGCAGCTTAACGGGGGCTGGTATTGGCTACACCTTC
abundance: -; j_gene: TRBJ1-1; v_gene: TRBV19; d_gene: -; CDR3aa: CASSRQFMNTEAFF; CDR3nt: TGTGCCAGTAGCAGACAGTTCATGAACACTGAAGCTTTCTTT
abundance: many; j_gene: TRBJ1-1; v_gene: TRBV19; d_gene: -; CDR3aa: CASSIRLSTGNTEAFF; CDR3nt: TGTGCCAGTAGTATCCGGCTTTCCACAGGGAACACTGAAGCTTTCTTT
abundance: -; j_gene: TRBJ2-1; v_gene: TRBV10-3; d_gene: TRBD2; CDR3aa: CAISESGQGGSEQFF; CDR3nt: TGTGCCATCAGTGAGTCTGGGCAGGGCGGGAGTGAGCAGTTCTTC
abundance: many; j_gene: TRBJ2-3; v_gene: TRBV20-1; d_gene: TRBD2; CDR3aa: CSARLAGSTDTQYF; CDR3nt: TGCAGTGCTAGATTAGCGGGTAGCACAGATACGCAGTATTTT
abundance: -; j_gene: TRBJ1-5; v_gene: TRBV12-3/TRBV12-4; d_gene: -; CDR3aa: CASRSGTEQPQHF; CDR3nt: TGTGCCAGCAGGTCAGGAACGGAGCAGCCCCAGCATTTT
abundance: many; j_gene: TRBJ1-1; v_gene: TRBV7-2; d_gene: -; CDR3aa: CASSPGSWGEAFF; CDR3nt: TGTGCCAGCAGCCCAGGGTCATGGGGGGAAGCTTTCTTT
abundance: few; j_gene: TRBJ1-1; v_gene: TRBV5-4; d_gene: TRBD1; CDR3aa: CASSPEGQFEAFF; CDR3nt: TGTGCCAGCAGCCCGGAGGGACAGTTCGAAGCTTTCTTT
abundance: -; j_gene: TRBJ2-7; v_gene: TRBV28; d_gene: -; CDR3aa: CASSTPRGVTGYEQYF; CDR3nt: TGTGCCAGCAGTACCCCACGCGGGGTAACGGGCTACGAGCAGTACTTC
abundance: few; j_gene: TRBJ1-4; v_gene: TRBV12-3/TRBV12-4; d_gene: TRBD1; CDR3aa: CASRITGVNEKLFF; CDR3nt: TGTGCCAGCAGGATTACAGGGGTGAATGAAAAACTGTTTTTT
abundance: many; j_gene: TRBJ2-3; v_gene: TRBV12-3/TRBV12-4; d_gene: -; CDR3aa: CASSLGFPLARYTDTQYF; CDR3nt: TGTGCCAGCAGTTTAGGGTTCCCTCTAGCGCGTTACACAGATACGCAGTATTTT
abundance: few; j_gene: TRBJ1-5; v_gene: TRBV4-1; d_gene: -; CDR3aa: CASSQDPPGRGSQHF; CDR3nt: TGCGCCAGCAGCCAAGATCCCCCTGGGAGGGGTTCCCAGCATTTT
abundance: -; j_gene: TRBJ1-1; v_gene: TRBV5-1; d_gene: -; CDR3aa: CASSLAPTGTLNTEAFF; CDR3nt: TGCGCCAGCAGCTTGGCGCCTACCGGGACATTGAACACTGAAGCTTTCTTT
abundance: many; j_gene: TRBJ2-7; v_gene: TRBV6-1; d_gene: -; CDR3aa: CASSGIGSRSYEQYF; CDR3nt: TGTGCCAGCAGTGGGATCGGTAGTAGGTCCTACGAGCAGTACTTC
abundance: -; j_gene: TRBJ2-1; v_gene: TRBV28; d_gene: -; CDR3aa: CASSQTASSYNEQFF; CDR3nt: TGTGCCAGCAGTCAGACAGCTAGCTCCTACAATGAGCAGTTCTTC
abundance: many; j_gene: TRBJ2-7; v_gene: TRBV7-2; d_gene: -; CDR3aa: CASSQAWAEVDF; CDR3nt: TGTGCCAGCAGCCAAGCTTGGGCAGAGGTCGACTTC
abundance: -; j_gene: TRBJ2-3; v_gene: TRBV20-1; d_gene: -; CDR3aa: CSAQLPGAQDTQYF; CDR3nt: TGCAGTGCGCAGCTTCCGGGGGCGCAAGATACGCAGTATTTT
abundance: few; j_gene: TRBJ2-5; v_gene: TRBV5-6; d_gene: TRBD1; CDR3aa: CASLRGQGHETQYF; CDR3nt: TGTGCCTCTCTTCGGGGACAGGGTCACGAGACCCAGTACTTC
abundance: many; j_gene: TRBJ2-7; v_gene: TRBV12-3/TRBV12-4; d_gene: -; CDR3aa: CASSLRGYEQYF; CDR3nt: TGTGCCAGCAGCCTCCGCGGCTACGAGCAGTACTTC
abundance: -; j_gene: TRBJ2-7; v_gene: TRBV2; d_gene: -; CDR3aa: CASNFAGAYEQYF; CDR3nt: TGTGCCAGCAATTTTGCAGGGGCCTACGAGCAGTACTTC
abundance: few; j_gene: TRBJ2-5; v_gene: TRBV12-3/TRBV12-4; d_gene: TRBD1; CDR3aa: CASSPARDREGRETQYF; CDR3nt: TGTGCCAGCAGTCCAGCACGGGACAGGGAGGGTAGGGAGACCCAGTACTTC
abundance: -; j_gene: TRBJ2-7; v_gene: TRBV2; d_gene: -; CDR3aa: CASSELRGYEQYF; CDR3nt: TGTGCCAGCAGTGAACTTCGGGGATACGAGCAGTACTTC
abundance: -; j_gene: TRBJ2-1; v_gene: TRBV19; d_gene: TRBD2; CDR3aa: CASSIILREAYNEQFF; CDR3nt: TGTGCCAGTAGTATTATTTTGCGGGAGGCTTACAATGAGCAGTTCTTC
abundance: -; j_gene: TRBJ2-3; v_gene: TRBV5-6; d_gene: -; CDR3aa: CASSPPPGRWTDTQYF; CDR3nt: TGTGCCAGCAGCCCTCCCCCGGGGAGGTGGACAGATACGCAGTATTTT
abundance: many; j_gene: TRBJ2-3; v_gene: TRBV7-9; d_gene: -; CDR3aa: CASSLSVLGRVASTDTQYF; CDR3nt: TGTGCCAGCAGCCTCAGTGTGCTGGGGCGCGTGGCGAGCACAGATACGCAGTATTTT
abundance: -; j_gene: TRBJ2-3; v_gene: TRBV2; d_gene: TRBD2; CDR3aa: CATSGGYTDTQYF; CDR3nt: TGTGCCACTAGCGGGGGATACACAGATACGCAGTATTTT
abundance: few; j_gene: TRBJ1-6; v_gene: TRBV15; d_gene: -; CDR3aa: CATSRRDTAPLHF; CDR3nt: TGTGCCACCAGCCGTAGGGACACGGCACCCCTCCACTTT
abundance: many; j_gene: TRBJ2-5; v_gene: TRBV12-5; d_gene: TRBD2; CDR3aa: CASGPGLAGVQETQYF; CDR3nt: TGTGCTAGTGGTCCCGGACTAGCGGGGGTCCAAGAGACCCAGTACTTC
abundance: few; j_gene: TRBJ1-1; v_gene: TRBV6-2/TRBV6-3; d_gene: -; CDR3aa: CASSYAGSGTEAFF; CDR3nt: TGTGCCAGCAGTTACGCCGGGTCTGGGACTGAAGCTTTCTTT
abundance: many; j_gene: TRBJ2-7; v_gene: TRBV6-2/TRBV6-3; d_gene: -; CDR3aa: CASSYRDYEQYF; CDR3nt: TGTGCCAGCAGTTACAGGGATTACGAGCAGTACTTC
abundance: -; j_gene: TRBJ1-1; v_gene: TRBV28; d_gene: -; CDR3aa: CASSFIRRNTEAFF; CDR3nt: TGTGCCAGCAGTTTTATCAGGAGGAACACTGAAGCTTTCTTT
abundance: many; j_gene: TRBJ2-1; v_gene: TRBV7-2; d_gene: -; CDR3aa: CASSPAGYNEQFF; CDR3nt: TGTGCCAGCAGCCCGGCCGGGTACAATGAGCAGTTCTTC
abundance: few; j_gene: TRBJ2-1; v_gene: TRBV7-2; d_gene: -; CDR3aa: CASSLWAGNLNEQFF; CDR3nt: TGTGCCAGCAGCTTGTGGGCGGGGAACCTCAATGAGCAGTTCTTC
abundance: many; j_gene: TRBJ2-1; v_gene: TRBV6-5; d_gene: -; CDR3aa: CASSLAERSYNEQFF; CDR3nt: TGTGCCAGCAGTTTAGCGGAACGCTCCTACAATGAGCAGTTCTTC
abundance: many; j_gene: TRBJ1-5; v_gene: TRBV2; d_gene: -; CDR3aa: CASSEDWGQPQHF; CDR3nt: TGTGCCAGCAGTGAAGACTGGGGTCAGCCCCAGCATTTT
abundance: -; j_gene: TRBJ2-6; v_gene: TRBV20-1; d_gene: -; CDR3aa: CSAMSGANVLTF; CDR3nt: TGCAGTGCTATGAGTGGGGCCAACGTCCTGACTTTC
abundance: -; j_gene: TRBJ2-5; v_gene: TRBV20-1; d_gene: -; CDR3aa: CSAPTIQETQYF; CDR3nt: TGCAGTGCCCCGACTATCCAAGAGACCCAGTACTTC
abundance: -; j_gene: TRBJ2-7; v_gene: TRBV7-9; d_gene: -; CDR3aa: CASSLARSEQYF; CDR3nt: TGTGCCAGCAGCTTAGCGCGAAGCGAGCAGTACTTC
abundance: many; j_gene: TRBJ1-2; v_gene: TRBV7-9; d_gene: -; CDR3aa: CASRDGSNYGYTF; CDR3nt: TGTGCCAGTCGGGACGGATCTAACTATGGCTACACCTTC
abundance: few; j_gene: TRBJ2-1; v_gene: TRBV12-3/TRBV12-4; d_gene: TRBD2; CDR3aa: CASSFGRTSGDDNEQFF; CDR3nt: TGTGCCAGCAGTTTCGGAAGGACTAGCGGGGATGACAATGAGCAGTTCTTC
abundance: many; j_gene: TRBJ2-1; v_gene: TRBV7-2; d_gene: -; CDR3aa: CASSLYGSKYEQFF; CDR3nt: TGTGCCAGCAGCTTATACGGGAGTAAATATGAGCAGTTCTTC
abundance: -; j_gene: TRBJ2-2; v_gene: TRBV10-3; d_gene: TRBD2; CDR3aa: CATGTSLAPGELFF; CDR3nt: TGTGCCACCGGGACTAGTTTGGCCCCCGGGGAGCTGTTTTTT
abundance: once; j_gene: TRBJ2-3; v_gene: TRBV27; d_gene: -; CDR3aa: CASSLSRQGTDTQYF; CDR3nt: TGTGCCAGCAGTTTATCGCGACAGGGCACAGATACGCAGTATTTT
abundance: few; j_gene: TRBJ1-1; v_gene: TRBV6-2/TRBV6-3; d_gene: TRBD1; CDR3aa: CASSPIRDRGKTYTEAFF; CDR3nt: TGTGCCAGCAGTCCTATCCGGGACAGGGGAAAAACATACACTGAAGCTTTCTTT
abundance: few; j_gene: TRBJ2-6; v_gene: TRBV2; d_gene: -; CDR3aa: CASSENSGAGANVLTF; CDR3nt: TGTGCCAGCAGTGAAAATTCCGGGGCTGGGGCCAACGTCCTGACTTTC
abundance: -; j_gene: TRBJ2-7; v_gene: TRBV29-1; d_gene: -; CDR3aa: CSAAVRGREQYF; CDR3nt: TGCAGCGCCGCAGTCAGGGGTCGGGAGCAGTACTTC